These 11 T cell receptor beta chains came from one sample sequenced in a study of T cell changes during pregnancy in multiple sclerosis. Data came from immunoSEQ multiplex PCR; TCRdb stores just in-frame clones and leaves some out. Altogether roughly 100,000 clones are present, 91% being singletons, with the ten largest covering about 3.5%. The sequencing used peripheral blood, collected after pregnancy. The receptors were sampled from a female donor with multiple sclerosis, enrolled in a pregnancy study.

The chain recombines TRBV4-2 with TRBJ1-5; TRBD1 is a possible D gene (6 bases). The CDR3 consists of 14 residues. V gave up 3 bases and J gave up 7 bases, with 13 bases separating them. Germline loops: CDR1 LGHNA, CDR2 YNFKEQ. CDR3 bases: TGTGCCAGCAGCCACAGGGGTGAGGGGCAGCCCCAGCATTTT. Protein: CASSHRGEGQPQHF.

The chain joins TRBV6-1 to TRBJ1-2, with D uncertain. CDR1 and CDR2 (germline): MNHNS, SASEGT. The CDR3 length is 14 residues. Trimming left V 7 bases short and J 4 bases short, with 16 bases between. The CDR3 region is CASTTDTLGYGYTF. CDR3 sequence (DNA): TGTGCCAGCACGACGGATACCCTAGGCTATGGCTACACCTTC.

The rearrangement links TRBV11-2 to TRBJ2-3; the D gene is possibly TRBD1 (5 bases). Germline V gives CDR1 SGHAT, CDR2 FQNNGV. The CDR3 loop spans 15 amino acids. Trimming took off 2 bases at V and 2 bases at J, with 11 bases between the two ends. The CDR3 here is CASSLQGAYTDTQYF. In nucleotides, the CDR3 is TGTGCCAGCAGCTTACAGGGCGCGTACACAGATACGCAGTATTTT.

This chain uses TRBV4-1 with TRBJ2-7, with D tentatively TRBD1 (5 bases). Germline values: CDR1 MGHRA, CDR2 YSYEKL. CDR3 size: 14 residues. V shed 3 bases and J shed 1 base, with 10 bases lying between them. CDR3 region: CASSQPTVSYEQYF. In DNA, the CDR3 is TGCGCCAGCAGCCAGCCGACAGTTTCCTACGAGCAGTACTTC.

The chain joins TRBV4-1 to TRBJ1-4, with a possible D match to TRBD1 (5 bases). Trimming left V 1 base short and J 7 bases short, with 16 bases between. Germline V gene sequence: CDR1 MGHRA, CDR2 YSYEKL. The CDR3 sequence is 16 residues long. The CDR3 DNA sequence: TGCGCCAGCAGCCAAGCATGGGGGGTAGGGAGTGAAAAACTGTTTTTT. It codes for CASSQAWGVGSEKLFF.

The chain has TRBV9 and TRBJ2-3, with D unclear. CDR1 and CDR2 from the germline V gene are SGDLS and YYNGEE. Deletions cut 1 base from V and 8 bases from J, with 14 bases between. The CDR3 extends over 14 amino acids. CDR3 DNA sequence: TGTGCCAGCAGCGTATCCCCCGAGTTAATTACGCAGTATTTT. Protein: CASSVSPELITQYF.

This chain joins TRBV6-5 and TRBJ1-2; TRBD1 is a possible D gene (5 bases). Deletions cut 6 bases from V and 4 bases from J, with 15 bases between. Per the germline V gene, CDR1 is MNHEY and CDR2 is SVGAGI. The CDR3 consists of 14 residues. In nucleotides, the CDR3 is TGTGCCAGCAGGTCGGTCGGGGGGGTCTATGGCTACACCTTC. It specifies CASRSVGGVYGYTF.

The V call is TRBV19, the J call TRBJ2-3, with D possibly TRBD1 on 6 matching bases. The germline CDR1 and CDR2 sequences are LNHDA and SQIVND (reference sequence). Trimming shortened V by 5 bases and J by 8 bases, and 26 bases separated the two germline ends. This CDR3 has 17 residues. CDR3 sequence reads: CASSSPPGTNNRATQYF. CDR3 nucleotides: TGTGCCAGTAGTTCCCCTCCCGGGACAAATAACAGAGCTACGCAGTATTTT.

The chain carries TRBV6-1 and TRBJ2-4, with D perhaps matching TRBD1 (5 bases). Germline CDR1 is MNHNS and CDR2 is SASEGT. The CDR3 extends over 17 amino acids. With 5 bases removed from V and 1 base from J, the gap between germline ends came to 18 bases. CDR3 sequence: CASSQGSGLGAKNIQYF. The CDR3 region has the DNA TGTGCCAGCAGTCAAGGGTCAGGGCTGGGGGCCAAAAACATTCAGTACTTC.

The gene calls are TRBV14 and TRBJ2-7, with D possibly TRBD2 on 5 matching bases. The CDR3 sequence is 16 residues long. Trimming cost V 3 bases and J 0 bases, with 15 bases left between them. Germline values: CDR1 SGHDN, CDR2 FVKESK. The chain's CDR3 is CASSQRGGIDSYEQYF. Here the CDR3 DNA reads TGTGCCAGCAGCCAGCGTGGAGGAATCGACTCCTACGAGCAGTACTTC.

The rearrangement joins TRBV11-2 to TRBJ1-1; D unresolved. This CDR3 is 14 amino acids long. V shed 2 bases and J shed 1 base, with 8 bases lying between them. The germline gives CDR1 SGHAT, CDR2 FQNNGV. CDR3 DNA: TGTGCCAGCAGCTTAATTGGCCCGAACACTGAAGCTTTCTTT. Translating gives CASSLIGPNTEAFF.